This note documents a single T cell receptor beta chain sequence. The CDR3 runs to 15 residues. V shed 3 bases and J 5 bases; nucleotides not matched to a gene: 6. Germline V CDR1 and CDR2: SGDLS, YYNGEE. These data belong to a study of blood T cell repertoires in COVID-19. Data came from immunoSEQ multiplex PCR; TCRdb stores just in-frame clones and leaves some out. The table lists about 99,000 clones, approximately 84% of them singletons. The rearrangement links TRBV9 to TRBJ2-5, with 11 bases aligning to TRBD2. This TCR was recovered from a man aged 55-75 years with acute or convalescent COVID-19. The sequencing input was peripheral blood. CDR3 nucleotide sequence: TGTGCCAGCAGCGGGGTAGCGGGAGGGGAGGAGACCCAGTACTTC. Its translation is CASSGVAGGEETQYF.